The table lists the clone carrying this TCR beta chain with many counts. Its antigen is not identified. Attachment of unique molecular identifiers to individual cDNA molecules was performed in the library. Authors' analysis steps: With a range of about 23,224 to 700,000, the median per sample was 95,638 TCRs. Each CDR3 protein gets one entry after TCRdb re-called the reads with MiXCR. These V and J calls rely on TCRdb rather than the paper's analysis. This sample carries about 120,000 distinct CDR3 sequences, 8% to 9.5% of them seen once, and the ten largest clones take more than 1.3%. This sample is part of a study of human T cells and chemical hapten exposure. Across the study: Variability of per-sample TCR yields stemmed mainly from small differences in pooled library volume. Points from the study as a whole: Sensitization with DPC brought no change to TCRs above 1 in 1000 in frequency.

CDR3 length equals 15 residues. The V gene's germline CDR1 is MNHEY and CDR2 SVGAGI. Trimming pared 0 bases from V and 6 bases from J, leaving 14 bases between. Total RNA was extracted from unfractionated whole blood. The sequenced material came from whole blood. The receptor was derived from a human donor in good health. Some clones in this sample may be carry-over from other donors' samples. The chain employs TRBV6-5 and TRBJ1-2; D possibly corresponds to TRBD1 (5 bases). In nucleotides, the CDR3 is TGTGCCAGCAGTTACTCGAAGGTCTGGGGGAATGGCTACACCTTC. This sequence encodes CASSYSKVWGNGYTF.